This passage covers 10 T cell receptor beta chains from one sample sequenced in a study of CD8 T cells in ankylosing spondylitis. TCRdb processed the 5' RACE reads anew with MiXCR; each CDR3 protein has one entry. The sample shows under 200,000 distinct CDR3 sequences, 13% of them seen only once. Source material: blood, either unsorted or a sorted T cell fraction (not recorded which). These receptors all come from a female donor with ankylosing spondylitis or in good health (not recorded which).

About this clonotype itself: Just one base apart from a much larger clone, this may be a read error. This chain links TRBV12-3 or TRBV12-4 with TRBJ1-6, with D uncertain. The CDR3 is 18 amino acids. The CDR3 here is CANSFAGGPSSYNSPLHF. Written as DNA, the CDR3 is TGTGCCAACAGTTTCGCCGGCGGCCCGAGCTCCTATAATTCACCCCTCCACTTT.

Notes on this clonotype: A read error may be the cause here, since a much bigger clone is one base away. The chain joins TRBV5-1 to TRBJ2-2; D tentatively reads TRBD1 or TRBD2 (5 bases each). Trimming removed 0 bases at V and 4 bases at J, with 13 bases between. Germline V gene lookup returns CDR1 SGHRS and CDR2 YFSETQ. The CDR3 extends over 16 amino acids. CDR3 in DNA: TGCGCCAGCAGCTTGGGGGACCCCGTTAGCACCGGGGAGCTGTTTTTT. It yields the protein CASSLGDPVSTGELFF.

This clonotype occurred many times. The genes are TRBV12-3 or TRBV12-4 and TRBJ1-1, with no clear D. The CDR3 consists of 14 residues. V lost 1 base and J lost 0, with 6 bases in between. The CDR3 DNA sequence: TGTGCCAGCAGTTTAGGAGCTATGAACACTGAAGCTTTCTTT. Translated, it gives CASSLGAMNTEAFF.

This chain connects TRBV12-3 or TRBV12-4 to TRBJ2-1; D is ambiguous. V lost 6 bases and J lost 1, with 10 bases in between. The length of the CDR3 is 14 residues. DNA for the CDR3: TGTGCCAGCAGCCCGACGGTGTCCTACAATGAGCAGTTCTTC. Residues: CASSPTVSYNEQFF.

On this clonotype: A single base separates this from a much larger clone, so it may be a read error. The V gene is TRBV12-3 or TRBV12-4, the J gene TRBJ1-1; the D is unclear. Trimming left V 5 bases short and J 6 bases short, with 16 bases between. This CDR3 is built from 14 residues. CDR3 region: CASSTQTARAEAFF. Written as DNA, the CDR3 is TGTGCCAGCAGTACCCAGACGGCCCGGGCTGAAGCTTTCTTT.

This clonotype was seen at least ten times. The gene calls are TRBV20-1 and TRBJ2-1, with 8 bases aligning to TRBD2. With V trimmed by 4 bases and J by 1 base, 6 bases remained unmatched. Germline CDR1 is DFQATT and CDR2 is SNEGSKA (reference sequence). The CDR3 totals 15 residues. CDR3 in DNA: TGCAGTGCTAAAATAGCGGGGCAATCCTACAATGAGCAGTTCTTC. Translated, it gives CSAKIAGQSYNEQFF.

A few counts support this clonotype. The gene calls are TRBV4-3 and TRBJ2-1; 13 nucleotides match TRBD2. This CDR3 has 18 residues. Germline loops: CDR1 LGHNA, CDR2 YSLEER. V shed 1 base, J shed 1 base, and the junction held 4 bases outside the gene matches. In nucleotides, the CDR3 is TGCGCCAGCAGCCAAGGAACTAGCGGGAGGGGATCCTACAATGAGCAGTTCTTC. Amino acids: CASSQGTSGRGSYNEQFF.

This clonotype was seen many times. The CDR3 nucleotides read TGCAGCGTCACCGACACAGGAGGCGGCAATCAGCCCCAGCATTTT. Translated: CSVTDTGGGNQPQHF. The rearrangement links TRBV29-1 to TRBJ1-5; tentatively, D is TRBD1 (5 bases). The CDR3 loop spans 15 amino acids. The germline V gene encodes CDR1 SQVTM and CDR2 ANQGSEA. V was cut by 6 bases and J by 2 bases, with 17 bases left in between.

This clonotype occurred many times. The V and J genes are TRBV5-1 and TRBJ2-1; the match to TRBD2 covers 14 bases. There are 15 residues in the CDR3. Germline V gives CDR1 SGHRS, CDR2 YFSETQ. V gave up 4 bases and J gave up 9 bases; unmatched junction bases: 6. The CDR3, as DNA: TGCGCCAGCAGCGAGGGACTAGCGGGAGTAAGTGAGCAGTTCTTC. The encoded protein is CASSEGLAGVSEQFF.

There are many counts of this clonotype. The gene calls are TRBV7-8 and TRBJ2-3, with TRBD1 matching over 12 bases. The V gene's germline CDR1 is SGHVS and CDR2 FQNEAQ. CDR3 length: 17 amino acids. V lost 6 bases and J lost 4; bases outside the gene matches: 11. The CDR3 region is CASRKGTGGMKADTQYF. The CDR3, as DNA: TGTGCCAGCAGGAAAGGGACAGGGGGCATGAAGGCAGATACGCAGTATTTT. Full variable domain (rest looked up from reference TRBV7-8 and TRBJ2-3): GAGVSQSPRYKVAKRGQDVALRCDPISGHVSLFWYQQALGQGPEFLTYFQNEAQLDKSGLPSDRFFAERPEGSVSTLKIQRTQQEDSAVYLCASRKGTGGMKADTQYFGPGTRLTVL.